Following are 18 T cell receptor beta chains from one sample sequenced in a study of shared clonotypes between healthy human individuals. Clones were read by immunoSEQ multiplex PCR, and TCRdb kept only the in-frame ones, dropping some. This table holds about 460,000 clones, roughly three quarters found once. The specimen sequenced was PBMCs. These TCRs come from a woman between 35 and 50 years old in good health. Some clones in this sample may be carry-over from other donors' samples.

The genes are TRBV5-4 and TRBJ1-3; 9 bases agree with TRBD1. The trim removed 4 bases at V and 1 base at J, leaving 3 bases unmatched. CDR3 length equals 15 residues. Germline V gene data show CDR1 as SGHNT and CDR2 as YYREEE (reference sequence). The CDR3 region is CASSRGQGSGNTIYF. CDR3 coding DNA: TGTGCCAGCAGCCGAGGACAGGGGTCTGGAAACACCATATATTTT.

CDR3 in amino acids: CASSPIGNTDTQYF. The CDR3 DNA is TGTGCCAGCTCACCGATCGGAAACACAGATACGCAGTATTTT. The rearrangement joins TRBV18 to TRBJ2-3, with D hard to call. V lost 3 bases and J lost 2, with 9 bases in between. Germline values: CDR1 KGHSH, CDR2 LQKENI. The CDR3 totals 14 residues.

As to this clone: The sample holds other DNA sequences that translate to the same CDR3. This sequence joins TRBV28 and TRBJ2-3; 8 nucleotides agree with TRBD2. Unmatched junction bases numbered 0, after V lost 6 bases and J lost 1 base. The CDR3 is made up of 13 amino acids. CDR1 and CDR2 (germline): MDHEN, SYDVKM. CDR3 in amino acids: CASRAGGTDTQYF. In DNA form, the CDR3 reads TGTGCCAGCAGAGCGGGAGGCACAGATACGCAGTATTTT.

The chain uses TRBV9 and TRBJ1-2; TRBD1 matches 7 bases. This CDR3 contains 14 residues. V gave up 3 bases and J gave up 8 bases; unmatched junction bases: 10. The V gene's germline CDR1 is SGDLS and CDR2 YYNGEE. CDR3 sequence reads: CASSAGNRGYGYTF. Written as DNA, the CDR3 is TGTGCCAGCAGCGCCGGAAACAGGGGTTACGGCTACACCTTC. The full variable domain, in which reference TRBV9 and TRBJ1-2 provide the parts outside the CDR3, is DSGVTQTPKHLITATGQRVTLRCSPRSGDLSVYWYQQSLDQGLQFLIQYYNGEERAKGNILERFSAQQFPDLHSELNLSSLELGDSALYFCASSAGNRGYGYTFGSGTRLTVV.

This clone has ten or more counts. This chain links TRBV28 with TRBJ1-2; D is unclear. CDR1 MDHEN and CDR2 SYDVKM come from the germline V gene. CDR3 size: 13 residues. V gave up 6 bases and J gave up 0 bases, with 8 bases separating them. This chain's CDR3 is CASSKVPNYGYTF. DNA for the CDR3: TGTGCCAGCAGCAAGGTACCTAACTATGGCTACACCTTC.

The chain couples TRBV7-8 to TRBJ1-5; D ambiguous. CDR1 SGHVS and CDR2 FQNEAQ come from the germline V gene. The germline V and J ends were trimmed by 2 bases and 0 bases, with 11 bases remaining between them. The CDR3 has 16 amino acids. CDR3 DNA sequence: TGTGCCAGCAGCTTACTGGCGGGTCTTAGCAATCAGCCCCAGCATTTT. This gives the protein CASSLLAGLSNQPQHF.

The rearrangement joins TRBV9 to TRBJ2-3; 8 positions agree with TRBD1. The CDR3 totals 16 residues. Germline trimming cut 0 bases from V and 1 base from J; bases unmatched to any gene: 4. The germline V gene encodes CDR1 SGDLS and CDR2 YYNGEE. CDR3 region: CASSVGSGGGTDTQYF. CDR3 nucleotides: TGTGCCAGCAGCGTAGGCTCAGGGGGCGGCACAGATACGCAGTATTTT.

The chain has TRBV5-4 and TRBJ2-3, with 11 bases fitting TRBD2. With 4 bases clipped from V and 5 bases from J, the junction kept 3 bases outside the gene matches. The germline V gene has CDR1 SGHNT and CDR2 YYREEE (reference sequence). The CDR3 loop spans 14 amino acids. As DNA, the CDR3 is TGTGCCAGCAGCGTCGGACTAGCGGGAGATACGCAGTATTTT. It is translated as CASSVGLAGDTQYF. Full variable domain (missing parts from reference TRBV5-4 and TRBJ2-3): ETGVTQSPTHLIKTRGQQVTLRCSSQSGHNTVSWYQQALGQGPQFIFQYYREEENGRGNFPPRFSGLQFPNYSSELNVNALELDDSALYLCASSVGLAGDTQYFGPGTRLTVL.

This rearrangement joins TRBV6-5 to TRBJ2-3; D is perhaps TRBD2 (5 bases). This CDR3 has 15 residues. Trimming shortened V by 2 bases and J by 4 bases, and 13 bases separated the two germline ends. Germline assignment: CDR1 MNHEY and CDR2 SVGAGI. CDR3 in amino acids: CASSYQQRAPDTQYF. CDR3 sequence (DNA): TGTGCCAGCAGTTACCAACAGAGGGCACCAGATACGCAGTATTTT.

The CDR3 DNA follows: TGTGCCAGCAGTTACGGGGACGACCCCACCGGGGAGCTGTTTTTT. Encoded protein: CASSYGDDPTGELFF. This chain connects TRBV6-5 to TRBJ2-2; possibly TRBD1 or TRBD2 for D (5 bases each). Germline values: CDR1 MNHEY, CDR2 SVGAGI. The CDR3 length is 15 residues. V shed 2 bases and J shed 4 bases, with 11 bases lying between them.

This clone came up once. This rearrangement joins TRBV28 to TRBJ1-1; D is possibly TRBD1 (5 bases). CDR3 length: 11 residues. V lost 7 bases to trimming and J lost 5 bases, with 8 bases between them. The V gene's germline CDR1 is MDHEN and CDR2 SYDVKM. The CDR3 sequence is CASNWGTEAFF. In DNA form, the CDR3 reads TGTGCCAGCAACTGGGGGACTGAAGCTTTCTTT. The variable domain in full, with the rest retrieved from reference TRBV28 and TRBJ1-1, is DVKVTQSSRYLVKRTGEKVFLECVQDMDHENMFWYRQDPGLGLRLIYFSYDVKMKEKGDIPEGYSVSREKKERFSLILESASTNQTSMYLCASNWGTEAFFGQGTRLTVV.

The rearrangement links TRBV29-1 to TRBJ2-7; tentative D call: TRBD1 (6 bases). The germline V gene has CDR1 SQVTM and CDR2 ANQGSEA. V lost 5 bases and J 1 base, leaving 9 bases between the germline ends. CDR3 length: 12 amino acids. The CDR3 region has the DNA TGCAGCGTTCCGGGACAATCCTACGAGCAGTACTTC. Residues: CSVPGQSYEQYF.

This clone occurred once. The chain couples TRBV30 to TRBJ2-7; D is possibly TRBD1 (7 bases). The CDR3 runs 13 residues. Per germline, CDR1 GTSNPN and CDR2 SVGIG (reference sequence). The V end was cut by 4 bases, the J end by 1 base, with 11 bases between. As DNA, the CDR3 is TGTGCCTGGACGGAGGGGGCATCCTACGAGCAGTACTTC. Amino acids: CAWTEGASYEQYF.

CDR3 region: CASSSNDPLGQNYEQYF. The CDR3 DNA reads as TGTGCCAGCAGCTCAAATGACCCCCTCGGACAAAACTACGAGCAGTACTTC. V is TRBV7-7 and J is TRBJ2-7, with D perhaps matching TRBD1 (5 bases). The CDR3 totals 17 residues. Trimming took 4 bases from V and 3 from J, leaving 22 bases between them. Germline-derived CDR1 and CDR2 are SSHAT and FNYEAQ (reference sequence).

As for this clone: A read error is likely here: a far larger clone is one base away. The rearrangement links TRBV7-9 to TRBJ2-7, with 8 bases identical to TRBD2. The length of the CDR3 is 15 residues. Per germline, CDR1 SEHNR and CDR2 FQNEAQ (reference sequence). V lost 5 bases and J lost 2; bases outside the gene matches: 8. Here the CDR3 DNA reads TGTGCCAGCAGCCAGAGCGGGAGCCCCCCCTACGAGCAGTACTTC. This codes for CASSQSGSPPYEQYF.

Details on this clone: It differs at one base from a far larger clone, so likely a read error. Different DNA sequences within this sample yield the same CDR3. This chain connects TRBV6-6 to TRBJ1-6; no reliable D call. Germline V gene data show CDR1 as MNHNY and CDR2 as SVGAGI (reference sequence). This CDR3 contains 14 residues. As DNA, the CDR3 is TGCGCCAGCAGTTACGAGGCAGGCGGTTCACCCCTCCACTTT. It translates to CASSYEAGGSPLHF.

The J gene is TRBJ2-7, the V gene TRBV4-1, with TRBD2 matching 7 bases. V dropped 4 bases and J dropped 4; count of bases not matched to a gene: 13. The CDR3 sequence is 16 residues long. Looked up from germline, CDR1 is MGHRA and CDR2 is YSYEKL. This chain's CDR3 is CASSRGGIAGTYEQYF. For the CDR3, the DNA is TGCGCCAGCAGCCGAGGAGGAATAGCGGGTACATACGAGCAGTACTTC.

This clone was seen more than once but under ten times. The V call is TRBV10-3, the J call TRBJ2-7, with TRBD1 identical over 9 bases. Trimming took 10 bases from V and 3 from J; bases not matched to a gene: 4. This CDR3 is 12 amino acids long. CDR1 is ENHRY, CDR2 SYGVKD, per germline. The CDR3 protein is CASGQGLYEQYF. In nucleotides, the CDR3 is TGTGCCAGCGGACAGGGGCTCTACGAGCAGTACTTC.